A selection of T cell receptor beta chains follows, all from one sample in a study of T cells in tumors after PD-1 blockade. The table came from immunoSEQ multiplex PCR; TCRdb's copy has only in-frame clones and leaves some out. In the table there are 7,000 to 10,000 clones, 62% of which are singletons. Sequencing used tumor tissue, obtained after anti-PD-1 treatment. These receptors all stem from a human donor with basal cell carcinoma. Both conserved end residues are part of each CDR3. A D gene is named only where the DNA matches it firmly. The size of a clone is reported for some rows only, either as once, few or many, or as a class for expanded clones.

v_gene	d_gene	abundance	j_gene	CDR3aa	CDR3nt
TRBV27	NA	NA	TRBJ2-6	CASSPSGANVLTF	TGTGCCAGCAGCCCCTCTGGGGCCAACGTCCTGACTTTC
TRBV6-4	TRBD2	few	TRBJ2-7	CASSGLAGIYEQYF	TGTGCCAGCAGCGGACTAGCGGGGATCTACGAGCAGTACTTC
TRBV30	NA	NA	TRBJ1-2	CAWRRTGLYGYTF	TGTGCCTGGAGGCGTACGGGGCTCTATGGCTACACCTTC
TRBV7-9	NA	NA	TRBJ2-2	CASSFPRANTGELFF	TGTGCCAGCAGCTTCCCCAGGGCCAACACCGGGGAGCTGTTTTTT
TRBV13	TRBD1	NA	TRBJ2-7	CASSLLQGAKYF	TGTGCCAGCAGCTTACTACAGGGGGCGAAGTACTTC
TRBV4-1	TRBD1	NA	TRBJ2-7	CASSQEGQGAYEQYF	TGCGCCAGCAGCCAAGAAGGACAGGGGGCGTACGAGCAGTACTTC
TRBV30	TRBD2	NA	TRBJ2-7	CAWSAAGREGYEQYF	TGTGCCTGGAGCGCGGCGGGCAGGGAGGGCTACGAGCAGTACTTC
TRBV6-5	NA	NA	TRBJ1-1	CASGERTAAFF	TGTGCCAGCGGGGAACGCACTGCTGCTTTCTTT
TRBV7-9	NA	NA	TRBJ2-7	CASSHRDRTYEQYF	TGTGCCAGCAGCCACCGGGACCGAACCTACGAGCAGTACTTC
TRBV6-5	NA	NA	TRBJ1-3	CASRVGHNSGNTIYF	TGTGCCAGCAGAGTCGGCCATAACTCTGGAAACACCATATATTTT
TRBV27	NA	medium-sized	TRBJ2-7	CASSLSGGFRYEQYF	TGTGCCAGCAGTTTATCAGGAGGTTTTCGATACGAGCAGTACTTC
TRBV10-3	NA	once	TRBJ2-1	CAISSISKIGTYNEQFF	TGTGCCATCAGTTCCATCTCAAAGATTGGGACCTACAATGAGCAGTTCTTC
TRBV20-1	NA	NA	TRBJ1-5	CSASSVMGSNQPQHF	TGCAGTGCTAGTAGTGTAATGGGTAGCAATCAGCCCCAGCATTTT
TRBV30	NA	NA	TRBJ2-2	CAWIQVTGELFF	TGTGCCTGGATACAGGTCACCGGGGAGCTGTTTTTT
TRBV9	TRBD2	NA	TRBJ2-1	CASSPRLARNEQFF	TGTGCCAGCAGCCCCCGACTAGCGAGGAATGAGCAGTTCTTC
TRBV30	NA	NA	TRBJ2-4	CAWSRGGQGGRLAKNIQYF	TGTGCCTGGAGTAGAGGGGGTCAGGGTGGTCGCCTAGCCAAAAACATTCAGTACTTC
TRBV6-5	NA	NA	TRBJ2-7	CASSKRGDEQYF	TGTGCCAGCAGTAAAAGGGGGGACGAGCAGTACTTC
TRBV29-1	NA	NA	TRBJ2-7	CSVEVADRSFSYEQYF	TGCAGCGTTGAGGTCGCCGACAGGAGCTTTTCCTACGAGCAGTACTTC
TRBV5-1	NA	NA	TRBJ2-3	CASSSRGTDTQYF	TGCGCCAGCAGCTCTAGGGGTACAGATACGCAGTATTTT
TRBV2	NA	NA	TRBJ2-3	CASSGRKGSPTDTQYF	TGTGCCAGCAGTGGACGAAAAGGGAGCCCCACAGATACGCAGTATTTT
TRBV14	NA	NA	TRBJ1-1	CASSSRGLSRAFF	TGTGCCAGCAGCAGCCGGGGTCTTAGTAGGGCTTTCTTT
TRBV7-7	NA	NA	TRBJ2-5	CASSLGPSQEIQYF	TGTGCTAGCAGCTTAGGGCCTTCCCAAGAGATCCAGTACTTC
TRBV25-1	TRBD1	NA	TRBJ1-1	CASSDPGQRGGTEAFF	TGTGCCAGCAGTGACCCGGGACAGAGGGGGGGGACTGAAGCTTTCTTT
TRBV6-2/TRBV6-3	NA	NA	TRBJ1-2	CASSRPQDYGYTF	TGTGCCAGCAGCCGTCCTCAGGATTATGGCTACACCTTC
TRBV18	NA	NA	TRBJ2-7	CASSEKYEQYF	TGTGCCAGCTCTGAAAAATACGAGCAGTACTTC
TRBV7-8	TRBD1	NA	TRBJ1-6	CASSLNRDSHNSPLHF	TGTGCCAGCAGCTTGAACCGGGACAGCCATAATTCACCCCTCCACTTT
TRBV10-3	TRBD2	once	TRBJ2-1	CAIGHGGAGSYNEQFF	TGTGCCATCGGCCACGGGGGGGCCGGCTCCTACAATGAGCAGTTCTTC
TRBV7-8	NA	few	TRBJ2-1	CASSLGTSSYNEQFF	TGTGCCAGCAGCTTAGGGACGAGCTCCTACAATGAGCAGTTCTTC
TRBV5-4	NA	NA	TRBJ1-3	CASSFLGGFGNTIYF	TGTGCCAGCAGCTTCCTCGGGGGTTTTGGAAACACCATATATTTT
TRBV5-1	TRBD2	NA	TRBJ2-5	CASSLLMTSGQETQYF	TGCGCCAGCAGCTTGCTAATGACTAGCGGGCAAGAGACCCAGTACTTC
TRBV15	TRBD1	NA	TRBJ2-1	CATSKTGRGYYNEQFF	TGTGCCACCAGCAAGACAGGGAGAGGATACTACAATGAGCAGTTCTTC
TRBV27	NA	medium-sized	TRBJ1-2	CASRDSGGYTF	TGTGCCAGCAGGGATTCAGGAGGCTACACCTTC
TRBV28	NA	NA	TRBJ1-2	CASVGGRDGYTF	TGTGCCAGCGTTGGGGGGAGAGATGGCTACACCTTC
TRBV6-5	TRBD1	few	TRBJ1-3	CASNVTGESGNTIYF	TGTGCCAGCAACGTAACAGGGGAATCTGGAAACACCATATATTTT
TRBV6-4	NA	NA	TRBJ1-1	CASSAGMNTEAFF	TGTGCCAGCAGTGCAGGCATGAACACTGAAGCTTTCTTT
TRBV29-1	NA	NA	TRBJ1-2	CSVDRGKGTRYGYTF	TGCAGCGTTGATCGAGGGAAAGGGACGCGGTATGGCTACACCTTC
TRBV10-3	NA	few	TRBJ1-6	CAIGILDNSPLHF	TGTGCCATCGGGATCCTAGATAATTCACCCCTCCACTTT
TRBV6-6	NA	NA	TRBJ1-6	CASRAEVRDSPLHF	TGTGCCAGCAGGGCCGAGGTCCGGGATTCACCCCTCCACTTT
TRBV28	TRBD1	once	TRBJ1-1	CASSLYRGVAEAFF	TGTGCCAGCAGTTTATACAGGGGGGTCGCTGAAGCTTTCTTT